These 27 T cell receptor beta chains were sequenced from one sample in a study of CD8 T cell repertoires and HIV-1 epitope variants. No cognate antigen is known for these TCRs. Some clones are missing from TCRdb's copy, which holds only in-frame ones; the method was immunoSEQ multiplex PCR. The sample includes thousands of clones, about three quarters of them seen just once. The source material was cultured CD8+ T cells derived from PBMCs. These receptors were taken from a male donor with HIV.

This clone was picked up a small number of times. CDR3 sequence: CASSLDGAQTQYF. The CDR3 DNA sequence: TGTGCCAGCAGCTTAGACGGGGCCCAGACGCAGTATTTT. The chain recombines TRBV7-2 with TRBJ2-3; D may be TRBD1 or TRBD2 (5 bases each). This CDR3 contains 13 residues. With 1 base removed from V and 9 bases from J, the gap between germline ends came to 11 bases. From germline, CDR1 is SGHTA and CDR2 FQGNSA.

CDR3 sequence reads: CASSLVWGGDTGELFF. The CDR3 coding sequence is TGTGCCAGCAGTTTGGTATGGGGGGGGGACACCGGGGAGCTGTTTTTT. The chain is built from TRBV27 and TRBJ2-2; 7 bases match TRBD2. The length of the CDR3 is 16 residues. Germline CDR1 is MNHEY and CDR2 is SMNVEV (reference sequence). The junction had 7 bases not matched to a gene; V was cut back by 3 bases and J by 3 bases.

The rearrangement joins TRBV28 to TRBJ2-7, with D unresolved. CDR3 size: 13 residues. Trimming removed 2 bases from V and 4 bases from J, with 9 bases in between. Per the germline V gene, CDR1 is MDHEN and CDR2 is SYDVKM. CDR3: CASSLLPRYEQYF. Here the CDR3 DNA reads TGTGCCAGCAGTTTACTGCCCAGGTACGAGCAGTACTTC.

The V call is TRBV10-3, the J call TRBJ1-1; unclear D gene. The CDR3 spans 14 residues. The V end was cut by 2 bases, the J end by 4 bases, with 11 bases between. Germline V gene sequence: CDR1 ENHRY, CDR2 SYGVKD. The CDR3 coding sequence is TGTGCCATCAGTGAGAACTTCGAGGGCACTGAAGCTTTCTTT. Its protein product is CAISENFEGTEAFF.

The rearrangement joins TRBV5-6 to TRBJ2-5, with D perhaps TRBD2 (5 bases). Trimming removed 4 bases from V and 5 bases from J, with 18 bases in between. Per the germline V gene, CDR1 is SGHDT and CDR2 is YYEEEE. The CDR3 length is 15 residues. CDR3: CASSVGLEVWETQYF. The CDR3 DNA is TGTGCCAGCAGCGTTGGACTGGAAGTGTGGGAGACCCAGTACTTC.

The chain recombines TRBV6-1 with TRBJ2-3; TRBD1 is a possible D gene (6 bases). V shed 6 bases and J shed 5 bases, with 18 bases lying between them. CDR1 and CDR2 (germline): MNHNS, SASEGT. The CDR3 is made up of 15 amino acids. The chain's CDR3 is CASRDGQLTGDTQYF. The CDR3 DNA sequence: TGTGCCAGCAGAGACGGACAGTTAACGGGAGATACGCAGTATTTT.

The chain carries TRBV28 and TRBJ2-3; D not resolved. Trimming cost V 6 bases and J 3 bases, with 16 bases left between them. The CDR3 sequence is 15 residues long. Germline CDR1 MDHEN, CDR2 SYDVKM. The CDR3 sequence is CASSPPQERTDTQYF. CDR3 coding DNA: TGTGCCAGCAGCCCCCCTCAGGAGAGGACAGATACGCAGTATTTT. Full variable domain (remainder filled in from reference TRBV28 and TRBJ2-3): DVKVTQSSRYLVKRTGEKVFLECVQDMDHENMFWYRQDPGLGLRLIYFSYDVKMKEKGDIPEGYSVSREKKERFSLILESASTNQTSMYLCASSPPQERTDTQYFGPGTRLTVL.

The chain uses TRBV6-1 and TRBJ2-2; the D gene is possibly TRBD1 (6 bases). This CDR3 comprises 14 residues. The ends were cut back, 3 bases at V and 5 bases at J, with 10 bases in the middle. Germline values: CDR1 MNHNS, CDR2 SASEGT. The CDR3 is CASSDKGETGELFF. CDR3 in DNA: TGTGCCAGCAGTGACAAGGGGGAGACCGGGGAGCTGTTTTTT.

V usage is TRBV28 and J usage is TRBJ2-7; 9 bases are shared with TRBD1. Germline assignment: CDR1 MDHEN and CDR2 SYDVKM. The CDR3 length is 15 residues. V trimming: 2 bases; J trimming: 3 bases; junction bases outside the gene matches: 5. CDR3 coding DNA: TGTGCCAGCAGTTTAAGGACAGGGGCGGACTACGAGCAGTACTTC. This encodes CASSLRTGADYEQYF.

The chain recombines TRBV4-1 with TRBJ2-7; D unclear. The V and J ends lost 2 bases and 1 base respectively, with 12 bases between them. Germline CDR1 and CDR2: MGHRA and YSYEKL. The length of the CDR3 is 15 residues. In nucleotides, the CDR3 is TGCGCCAGCAGCCAATATCATGGCACATCCTACGAGCAGTACTTC. It yields the protein CASSQYHGTSYEQYF.

This chain connects TRBV4-2 to TRBJ2-7; D perhaps matches TRBD2 (5 bases). CDR3 size: 13 residues. V lost 4 bases to trimming and J lost 7 bases, with 14 bases between them. Germline V gives CDR1 LGHNA, CDR2 YNFKEQ. The CDR3 reads CASSPEVTGEQYF. CDR3 coding DNA: TGTGCCAGCAGCCCCGAGGTCACGGGGGAGCAGTACTTC.

The rearrangement joins TRBV7-9 to TRBJ2-6, with TRBD1 matching over 8 bases. Germline CDR1 is SEHNR and CDR2 is FQNEAQ (reference sequence). V was pared by 4 bases and J by 0 bases, with 11 bases of the junction left unmatched. The CDR3 sequence is 19 residues long. CDR3 loop: CASSSTGASLSSGANVLTF. The DNA for the CDR3 is TGTGCCAGCAGCTCGACAGGGGCCTCACTGAGCTCTGGGGCCAACGTCCTGACTTTC.

The V call is TRBV19, the J call TRBJ2-1; D might be TRBD2 (6 bases). The CDR3 contains 16 residues. The V and J ends lost 1 base and 2 bases respectively, with 12 bases between them. The germline CDR1 and CDR2 sequences are LNHDA and SQIVND (reference sequence). Written as DNA, the CDR3 is TGTGCCAGTAGTATAGGATGGGGGGTCGCCTACAATGAGCAGTTCTTC. As protein: CASSIGWGVAYNEQFF.

The chain employs TRBV5-1 and TRBJ2-5, with TRBD2 matching 13 bases. The germline V gene has CDR1 SGHRS and CDR2 YFSETQ. Trimming removed 8 bases from V and 4 bases from J; junction bases left unmatched: 5. The CDR3 extends over 14 amino acids. The CDR3: CASTSGGDGETQYF. The CDR3 nucleotides read TGCGCCAGTACTAGCGGGGGGGATGGAGAGACCCAGTACTTC.

V usage is TRBV28 and J usage is TRBJ2-7; possible D gene TRBD1, 6 bases. V lost 4 bases, J lost 0 bases, and 16 bases lay in between. The CDR3 consists of 16 residues. Germline V gene lookup returns CDR1 MDHEN and CDR2 SYDVKM. CDR3 DNA sequence: TGTGCCAGCAGTTCACCCAGGGGTTTAGCCTCCTACGAGCAGTACTTC. This translates into CASSSPRGLASYEQYF.

For the CDR3, the DNA is TGTGCCAGCAGCGTAGGGCAGGGGGCGTGGGAGACCCAGTACTTC. This gives the protein CASSVGQGAWETQYF. The chain combines TRBV9 with TRBJ2-5, with TRBD1 matching over 8 bases. The CDR3 runs to 15 residues. CDR1 is SGDLS and CDR2 is YYNGEE in the germline V gene. Germline trimming cut 0 bases from V and 5 bases from J; bases unmatched to any gene: 6.

V gene TRBV5-6 combines with J gene TRBJ2-7; a weak D match, TRBD1 (5 bases). The V gene's germline CDR1 is SGHDT and CDR2 YYEEEE. CDR3 length equals 13 residues. V lost 0 bases and J 5 bases, leaving 9 bases between the germline ends. The CDR3 nucleotides are TGTGCCAGCAGCTTGGAGGGGTCGGACGAGCAGTACTTC. This encodes CASSLEGSDEQYF.

The chain combines TRBV18 with TRBJ2-1, with 8 nucleotides matching TRBD1. This CDR3 has 14 residues. With 6 bases clipped from V and 6 bases from J, the junction kept 7 bases outside the gene matches. Germline-derived CDR1 and CDR2 are KGHSH and LQKENI. CDR3: CASSQDRAGNEQFF. In DNA, the CDR3 is TGTGCCAGCTCGCAGGACAGGGCGGGCAATGAGCAGTTCTTC. Full variable domain (remainder filled in from reference TRBV18 and TRBJ2-1): NAGVMQNPRHLVRRRGQEARLRCSPMKGHSHVYWYRQLPEEGLKFMVYLQKENIIDESGMPKERFSAEFPKEGPSILRIQQVVRGDSAAYFCASSQDRAGNEQFFGPGTRLTVL.

The V call is TRBV7-9, the J call TRBJ2-7, with TRBD1 identical over 9 bases. Per the germline V gene, CDR1 is SEHNR and CDR2 is FQNEAQ (reference sequence). The CDR3 sequence is 15 residues long. Germline trimming cut 5 bases from V and 4 bases from J; bases unmatched to any gene: 9. The CDR3 nucleotides read TGTGCCAGCAGCCCCCGGGACAGGGCCCCATACGAGCAGTACTTC. Translating it yields CASSPRDRAPYEQYF.

The chain joins TRBV5-1 to TRBJ2-5; D remains unclear. The CDR3 length is 11 residues. V was pared by 6 bases and J by 2 bases, with 5 bases between. CDR1 is SGHRS, CDR2 YFSETQ, per germline. In nucleotides, the CDR3 is TGCGCCAGCACAACTCAAGAGACCCAGTACTTC. Protein product: CASTTQETQYF. Complete variable domain (other parts from reference TRBV5-1 and TRBJ2-5): KAGVTQTPRYLIKTRGQQVTLSCSPISGHRSVSWYQQTPGQGLQFLFEYFSETQRNKGNFPGRFSGRQFSNSRSEMNVSTLELGDSALYLCASTTQETQYFGPGTRLLVL.

This clone showed up just a few times. The chain links TRBV27 to TRBJ2-7; 7 positions agree with TRBD1. Germline-derived CDR1 and CDR2 are MNHEY and SMNVEV (reference sequence). The CDR3 has 13 residues. With 5 bases clipped from V and 6 bases from J, the junction kept 7 bases outside the gene matches. The CDR3 coding sequence is TGTGCCAGCAGTGGATCGACAGGGATCGAGCAGTACTTC. Protein sequence: CASSGSTGIEQYF.

This chain uses TRBV5-6 with TRBJ1-4; D possibly corresponds to TRBD1 (5 bases). CDR1 and CDR2 from the germline V gene are SGHDT and YYEEEE. V was trimmed by 0 bases and J by 10 bases, leaving 7 bases between them. There are 12 residues in the CDR3. CDR3: CASSLGGAKLFF. As DNA, the CDR3 is TGTGCCAGCAGCTTGGGAGGGGCAAAACTGTTTTTT.

This clone occurred a few times. This chain joins TRBV27 and TRBJ1-2; tentative D call: TRBD1 (5 bases). Germline CDR1 MNHEY, CDR2 SMNVEV (reference sequence). Trimming cost V 5 bases and J 0 bases, with 7 bases left between them. This CDR3 is built from 13 residues. For the CDR3, the DNA is TGTGCCAGCAGTCTGACAGCTAACTATGGCTACACCTTC. This encodes CASSLTANYGYTF.

V gene TRBV5-3 combines with J gene TRBJ2-7; TRBD2 matches 9 bases. TRBV5-3 is an ORF; its function is uncertain. There are 17 residues in the CDR3. Trimming at V came to 7 bases and at J to 2 bases, leaving 16 bases not matched to a gene. CDR3 sequence: CARALRRAGGRTYEQYF. The CDR3 region has the DNA TGTGCCAGAGCCCTACGGAGAGCGGGGGGCCGTACCTACGAGCAGTACTTC.

This chain connects TRBV7-2 to TRBJ1-1; D remains unclear. Germline CDR1 reads SGHTA; CDR2 reads FQGNSA. Trimming left V 1 base short and J 3 bases short, with 6 bases between. The CDR3 is 13 residues long. The DNA of the CDR3 is TGTGCCAGCAGCTTAGGGGCCTACACTGAAGCTTTCTTT. This encodes CASSLGAYTEAFF.

The V and J genes are TRBV4-2 and TRBJ1-1; D call uncertain. The CDR3 length is 13 residues. The germline V gene has CDR1 LGHNA and CDR2 YNFKEQ. V was trimmed by 6 bases and J by 1 base, leaving 9 bases between them. This chain's CDR3 is CASREVGNTEAFF. The CDR3 nucleotides are TGTGCCAGCAGGGAAGTCGGGAACACTGAAGCTTTCTTT.

The chain employs TRBV15 and TRBJ1-1; D is uncertain. Deletions cut 0 bases from V and 5 bases from J, with 13 bases between. The CDR3 has 15 amino acids. The germline V gene encodes CDR1 LNHNV and CDR2 YYDKDF (reference sequence). CDR3 protein: CATSRDRGWWTEAFF. CDR3 nucleotide sequence: TGTGCCACCAGCAGAGACCGAGGGTGGTGGACTGAAGCTTTCTTT.